This T cell receptor (beta chain) came from a study of Ad26.COV2.S vaccination and SARS-CoV-2 variants. The overall study: Ad26.COV2.S given intramuscularly, once or twice 56 days apart.

TCRdb's copy holds only in-frame clones and misses some; the assay was immunoSEQ multiplex PCR. The sample lists about 680,000 clones, 80% to 90% occurring once. Regarding treatment: around 19 received Ad26.COV2.S at low or high dose, single or two shots; about 5 received placebo; per-sample allocation not given. The study sampled participants on day 63 after the first vaccine or placebo injection. An 18-55-year-old adult in Boston served as donor. Study-level points and caveats: Measurements of TCR breadth and depth may have given underestimates of the total T cell responses.

The germline V gene has CDR1 SGHTA and CDR2 FQGNSA. With V trimmed by 5 bases and J by 13 bases, 4 bases remained unmatched. This CDR3 has 12 amino acids. This clone was detected only once. Its target is unknown. The rearrangement links TRBV7-2 to TRBJ2-1; TRBD2 aligns across 11 bases. This clonotype was sampled from a person between 18 and 59 years old who received the Ad26.COV2.S COVID-19 vaccine or a placebo. The source material was peripheral blood, sampled in a trial of Ad26.COV2.S vaccine versus placebo. CDR3 sequence (DNA): TGTGCCAGCAGCATAACTAGCGGGGGACAGTTCTTC. This gives the protein CASSITSGGQFF.